This TCR beta chain was sequenced for a study of blood T cell repertoires in COVID-19. The CDR3 extends over 17 amino acids. The V gene end was trimmed by 4 bases and the J gene end by 4 bases; junction bases not matched to a gene: 12. CDR1 and CDR2 from the germline V gene are SGHNT and YYREEE (reference sequence). Clones were read by immunoSEQ multiplex PCR, and TCRdb kept only the in-frame ones, dropping some. In the table there are just over 300,000 clones, 70% to 90% of which are singletons. Specimen: PBMCs or T cells enriched from blood (not recorded which). The chain uses TRBV5-4 and TRBJ2-3; 10 bases match TRBD1. This receptor was obtained from a young man who had recovered from COVID-19. The CDR3 loop reads CASSLSPGQGPSDTQYF. The CDR3 nucleotides read TGTGCCAGCAGCCTTTCTCCGGGACAGGGGCCCTCAGATACGCAGTATTTT.